The 19 T cell receptor beta chains below come from one sample, sequenced in a study of T cell responses to AZD1222 COVID-19 vaccine. Libraries were prepared by immunoSEQ multiplex PCR; TCRdb keeps only in-frame clonotypes and omits some of them. This sample has about 120,000 clones, with about 90% found just once. This sample comprised peripheral blood, obtained on day 0 of MenACWY control vaccination. These TCRs come from an adult in good health.

The chain carries TRBV24-1 and TRBJ2-2, with no clear D. Trimming removed 2 bases from V and 7 bases from J, with 10 bases in between. The CDR3 is 14 residues long. Looked up from germline, CDR1 is KGHDR and CDR2 is SFDVKD. CDR3 sequence reads: CATSDSTVIGELFF. DNA for the CDR3: TGTGCCACCAGTGATTCTACAGTGATCGGGGAGCTGTTTTTT.

The genes are TRBV10-1 and TRBJ2-5, with D tentatively TRBD2 (5 bases). The CDR3 is 13 residues long. Trimming stripped 3 bases from V and 5 bases from J, with 10 bases between. Germline V lookup: CDR1 WNHNN, CDR2 SYGVQD (reference sequence). The CDR3 loop is CASSELVSETQYF. In DNA form, the CDR3 reads TGCGCCAGCAGTGAACTAGTTTCTGAGACCCAGTACTTC.

The sample holds a few counts of this clone. J is TRBJ2-1 and V is TRBV27; 7 nucleotides line up with TRBD1. CDR1 MNHEY and CDR2 SMNVEV come from the germline V gene (reference sequence). The CDR3 totals 13 residues. Trimming at V came to 9 bases and at J to 4 bases, leaving 6 bases not matched to a gene. As DNA, the CDR3 is TGTGCCAGTGGGGACAGTGGATACAATGAGCAGTTCTTC. It encodes CASGDSGYNEQFF.

The chain is built from TRBV3-1 (or the pseudogene TRBV3-2) and TRBJ1-4, with 10 bases matching TRBD1. CDR1 and CDR2 (germline): LGHDT, YNNKEL (reference sequence). V trimming: 2 bases; J trimming: 7 bases; junction bases outside the gene matches: 22. This CDR3 is 21 amino acids long. The CDR3 coding sequence is TGTGCCAGCAGCCAATACGGGACAGGGGTTTCTTACTCGGCGCTTGGTGAAAAACTGTTTTTT. Encoded protein: CASSQYGTGVSYSALGEKLFF.

The chain carries TRBV7-6 and TRBJ1-3; tentative D call: TRBD1 (5 bases). Germline V CDR1 and CDR2: SGHVS, FNYEAQ. V was clipped by 1 base and J by 0 bases, with 10 bases between them. The CDR3 loop spans 16 amino acids. The CDR3 bases are TGTGCCAGCAGCTTAGGACAGATGAGCTCTGGAAACACCATATATTTT. Protein sequence: CASSLGQMSSGNTIYF. Looking up the rest from reference TRBV7-6 and TRBJ1-3 gives the full variable domain: GAGVSQSPRYKVTKRGQDVALRCDPISGHVSLYWYRQALGQGPEFLTYFNYEAQQDKSGLPNDRFSAERPEGSISTLTIQRTEQRDSAMYRCASSLGQMSSGNTIYFGEGSWLTVV.

J is TRBJ2-7 and V is TRBV5-1; no firm D call. The ends were cut back, 4 bases at V and 2 bases at J, with 16 bases in the middle. Germline CDR1 is SGHRS and CDR2 is YFSETQ. This CDR3 spans 15 amino acids. DNA for the CDR3: TGCGCCAGCAGCCGACTGATTCAAGGAACCTACGAGCAGTACTTC. It encodes CASSRLIQGTYEQYF.

The V call is TRBV6-2 or TRBV6-3, the J call TRBJ1-5; D gene uncertain. V lost 2 bases to trimming and J lost 7 bases, with 12 bases between them. This CDR3 is 14 amino acids long. The germline V gene encodes CDR1 MNHEY and CDR2 SVGEGT. The CDR3 DNA sequence: TGTGCCAGCAGTTACGGGGTGGGTAACCAGCCCCAGCATTTT. Translation: CASSYGVGNQPQHF.

This chain uses TRBV5-1 with TRBJ2-2; tentatively, D is TRBD1 or TRBD2 (5 bases each). The CDR3 totals 15 residues. Trimming stripped 0 bases from V and 3 bases from J, with 9 bases between. Germline-derived CDR1 and CDR2 are SGHRS and YFSETQ. The CDR3 loop reads CASSLVMGDTGELFF. CDR3 coding DNA: TGCGCCAGCAGCTTGGTGATGGGGGACACCGGGGAGCTGTTTTTT.

The chain is built from TRBV28 and TRBJ2-5, with 14 bases aligning to TRBD2. CDR1 and CDR2 (germline): MDHEN, SYDVKM. The CDR3 covers 18 residues. Losses at the gene ends were 5 bases for V and 4 bases for J; bases not matched to a gene: 12. The CDR3 coding sequence is TGTGCCAGCAGTCTCGACCTGACTAGCGGGGGGGCCGGAGAGACCCAGTACTTC. Translated, it gives CASSLDLTSGGAGETQYF.

This chain joins TRBV15 and TRBJ2-7; 7 nucleotides line up with TRBD1. Germline V CDR1 and CDR2: LNHNV, YYDKDF (reference sequence). V shed 3 bases and J 4 bases; nucleotides not matched to a gene: 12. This CDR3 region has 16 residues. The CDR3, as DNA: TGTGCCACCAGCAGGCGTGGGGGACAGAATTATTACGAGCAGTACGTC. Translating gives CATSRRGGQNYYEQYV.

The chain couples TRBV6-1 to TRBJ2-5, with TRBD2 identical over 8 bases. The germline CDR1 and CDR2 sequences are MNHNS and SASEGT. V dropped 1 base and J dropped 5; count of bases not matched to a gene: 12. The CDR3 runs to 17 residues. CDR3 coding DNA: TGTGCCAGCAGTGAAGTAGCGGGACCATCTGCCGGGGAGACCCAGTACTTC. Amino acids: CASSEVAGPSAGETQYF.

A remark on this clone: Other DNA sequences from this sample encode an identical CDR3 as well. V and J are TRBV2 and TRBJ2-1; unclear D gene. V was cut by 1 base and J by 4 bases, with 2 bases left in between. CDR1 is SNHLY and CDR2 is FYNNEI in the germline V gene. The CDR3 runs to 12 residues. This CDR3 is CASSEGYNEQFF. CDR3 bases: TGTGCCAGCAGTGAAGGATACAATGAGCAGTTCTTC. Variable domain in full (rest from reference TRBV2 and TRBJ2-1): EPEVTQTPSHQVTQMGQEVILRCVPISNHLYFYWYRQILGQKVEFLVSFYNNEISEKSEIFDDQFSVERPDGSNFTLKIRSTKLEDSAMYFCASSEGYNEQFFGPGTRLTVL.

The chain employs TRBV12-2 and TRBJ2-2; the D call TRBD2 from the table was never checked on the DNA. TRBV12-2 is a recognized pseudogene. The CDR3 has 17 amino acids. Here the CDR3 DNA reads TGTGCAAGTCGCTTAGCGCGGGCAGCTTTAAACACCGGGGAGCTGTTTTTT. It yields the protein CASRLARAALNTGELFF.

V and J are TRBV2 and TRBJ2-5, with 8 positions matching TRBD1. The CDR3 has 12 residues. The V gene end was trimmed by 7 bases and the J gene end by 4 bases; junction bases not matched to a gene: 2. CDR1 and CDR2 (germline): SNHLY, FYNNEI. The CDR3 loop reads CASKGTGETQYF. The CDR3 DNA reads TGTGCCAGCAAGGGGACAGGAGAGACCCAGTACTTC.

The chain recombines TRBV2 with TRBJ2-4; tentative D call: TRBD1 (5 bases). CDR3 length equals 12 residues. Germline V CDR1 and CDR2: SNHLY, FYNNEI. V was clipped by 4 bases and J by 14 bases, with 15 bases between them. The DNA for the CDR3 is TGTGCCAGCAGTGGGGGCGGAGCAATAAAGTACTTC. It yields the protein CASSGGGAIKYF.

The rearrangement links TRBV5-1 to TRBJ2-7, with 7 nucleotides matching TRBD1. The CDR3 has 14 residues. With 3 bases clipped from V and 6 bases from J, the junction kept 9 bases outside the gene matches. CDR1 is SGHRS and CDR2 is YFSETQ in the germline V gene. CDR3 region: CASSYVTGLSEQYF. The CDR3 DNA follows: TGCGCCAGCAGCTATGTGACAGGGTTGAGCGAGCAGTACTTC.

This chain connects TRBV4-3 to TRBJ1-1; 8 nucleotides align to TRBD1. The germline CDR1 and CDR2 sequences are LGHNA and YSLEER. The V and J ends lost 3 bases and 5 bases, in that order; junction bases with no gene match: 5. This CDR3 spans 14 amino acids. The CDR3 nucleotides read TGCGCCAGCAGCCACGGACAGGGTAGTACTGAAGCTTTCTTT. As protein: CASSHGQGSTEAFF.

This clone is a singleton in its sample. This chain connects TRBV29-1 to TRBJ2-5; tentative D call: TRBD1 (5 bases). Deletions cut 5 bases from V and 5 bases from J, with 24 bases between. The CDR3 is 16 amino acids. CDR1 is SQVTM, CDR2 ANQGSEA, per germline. The DNA for the CDR3 is TGCAGCGTTATCGGACCAAAAGGACACCCCCCGGAGACCCAGTACTTC. Its translation: CSVIGPKGHPPETQYF.

To note about this clone: One junction end disagrees with the germline gene, perhaps due to a read error. The V call is TRBV5-1, the J call TRBJ1-4; D is perhaps TRBD1 (5 bases). In germline, CDR1 is SGHRS, CDR2 YFSETQ. CDR3 length: 15 amino acids. CDR3 DNA: TGCGCCAGCAGCTTGGCTGGACAATCTAACGAAAAACTGTTTTTT. Translated: CASSLAGQSNEKLFF.